Given below is one TCR beta chain in context. Before being deemed recovered, Cohort 3 donors had two negative PCRs, clearance, or symptom resolution. Original methodology: Researchers report that nucleated cell counts were estimated from reference gene primer amplification. Data came from immunoSEQ multiplex PCR; TCRdb stores just in-frame clones and leaves some out. Clone size and V and J calls were adopted from that table, with D and trimming inferred from the DNA. The sample gives around 380,000 clones, 70% to 90% of which show up once; 1% to 1.5% is in the top ten. The CDR3 totals 16 residues. V lost 3 bases and J lost 1; bases outside the gene matches: 8. Germline V gives CDR1 LNHDA, CDR2 SQIVND (reference sequence). This entry comes from a study of blood T cell repertoires in COVID-19. As for the study in general: Researchers got acute and convalescent COVID-19 samples from the United States, Italy and Spain. Sample material is recorded as cDNA or gDNA derived from T cells, B-cell-depleted T cells, or PBMCs.

Sequencing was performed on PBMCs or T cells enriched from blood (not recorded which). The sequence was collected from a man aged 30 to 45 who had recovered from COVID-19. This chain connects TRBV19 to TRBJ2-5; 7 bases are a match to TRBD2. The CDR3 sequence is CASSIPRERGQETQYF. The CDR3 DNA sequence: TGTGCCAGTAGTATTCCTCGGGAGCGGGGCCAAGAGACCCAGTACTTC.